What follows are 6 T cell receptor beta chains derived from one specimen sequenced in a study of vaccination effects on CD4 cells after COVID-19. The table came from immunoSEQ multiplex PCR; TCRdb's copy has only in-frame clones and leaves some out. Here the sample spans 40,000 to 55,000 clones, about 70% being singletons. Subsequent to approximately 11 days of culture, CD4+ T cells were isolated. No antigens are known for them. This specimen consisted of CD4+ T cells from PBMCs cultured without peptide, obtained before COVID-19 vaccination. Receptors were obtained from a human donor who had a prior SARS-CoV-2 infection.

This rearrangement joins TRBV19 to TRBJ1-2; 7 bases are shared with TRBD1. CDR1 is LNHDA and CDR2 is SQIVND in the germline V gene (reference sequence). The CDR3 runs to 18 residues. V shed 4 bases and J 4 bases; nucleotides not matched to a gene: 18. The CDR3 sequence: CASSRFRDSGVGAYGYTF. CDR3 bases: TGTGCCAGTAGTAGATTTCGGGACAGTGGAGTGGGAGCCTATGGCTACACCTTC.

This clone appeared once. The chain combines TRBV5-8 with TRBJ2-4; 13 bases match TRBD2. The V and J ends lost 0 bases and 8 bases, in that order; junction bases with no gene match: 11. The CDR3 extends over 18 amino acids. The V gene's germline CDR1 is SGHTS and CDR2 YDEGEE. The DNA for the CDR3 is TGTGCCAGCAGCTTGGATACTGCGACTAGCGGGGGGATGGACATTCAGTACTTC. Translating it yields CASSLDTATSGGMDIQYF.

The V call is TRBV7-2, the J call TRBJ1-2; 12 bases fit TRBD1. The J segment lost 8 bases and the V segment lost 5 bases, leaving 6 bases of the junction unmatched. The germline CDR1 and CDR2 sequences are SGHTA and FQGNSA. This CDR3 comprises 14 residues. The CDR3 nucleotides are TGTGCCAGCAGCACGGGACAGGGGGCGGGGGGCTACACCTTC. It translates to CASSTGQGAGGYTF.

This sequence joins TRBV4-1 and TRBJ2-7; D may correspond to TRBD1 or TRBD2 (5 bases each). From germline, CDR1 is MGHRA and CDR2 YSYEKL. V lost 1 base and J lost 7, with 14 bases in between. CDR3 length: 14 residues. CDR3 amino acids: CASSQALKGEEQYF. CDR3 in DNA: TGCGCCAGCAGCCAAGCACTAAAAGGGGAGGAGCAGTACTTC.

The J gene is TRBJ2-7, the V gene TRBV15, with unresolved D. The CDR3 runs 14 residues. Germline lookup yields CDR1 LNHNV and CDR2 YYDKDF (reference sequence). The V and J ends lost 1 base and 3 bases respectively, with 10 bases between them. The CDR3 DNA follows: TGTGCCACCAGCAGAGGGGCCGGCTTCTACGAGCAGTACTTC. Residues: CATSRGAGFYEQYF.

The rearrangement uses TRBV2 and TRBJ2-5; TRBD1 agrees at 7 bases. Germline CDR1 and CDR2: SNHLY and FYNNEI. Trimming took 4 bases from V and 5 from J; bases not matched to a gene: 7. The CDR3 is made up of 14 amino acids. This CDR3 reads CASSGVTGAETQYF. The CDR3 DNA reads TGTGCCAGCAGTGGGGTTACAGGGGCCGAGACCCAGTACTTC.